This T cell receptor beta chain originates from a study of CD8+ T cells in alopecia areata. Investigators isolated RNA and reverse transcribed it into cDNA to act as the sequencing template. Sequencing was performed with immunoSEQ multiplex PCR; in TCRdb, only in-frame clones are kept and a portion is missing. The sample shows around 120,000 clones, roughly two fifths of them seen only once. The authors sorted CD4+ and CD8+ T cells from PBMCs. This CDR3 has 11 residues. Germline-derived CDR1 and CDR2 are DFQATT and SNEGSKA (reference sequence). V dropped 5 bases and J dropped 12 bases, with 14 bases sitting between them.

Material: CD4+ T cells sorted from blood. This rearrangement joins TRBV20-1 to TRBJ2-1; the D is unclear. This TCR came from a human donor with alopecia areata. The chain's CDR3 is CSAPTLGGQFF. The CDR3 region has the DNA TGCAGTGCTCCCACCTTGGGCGGGCAGTTCTTC.